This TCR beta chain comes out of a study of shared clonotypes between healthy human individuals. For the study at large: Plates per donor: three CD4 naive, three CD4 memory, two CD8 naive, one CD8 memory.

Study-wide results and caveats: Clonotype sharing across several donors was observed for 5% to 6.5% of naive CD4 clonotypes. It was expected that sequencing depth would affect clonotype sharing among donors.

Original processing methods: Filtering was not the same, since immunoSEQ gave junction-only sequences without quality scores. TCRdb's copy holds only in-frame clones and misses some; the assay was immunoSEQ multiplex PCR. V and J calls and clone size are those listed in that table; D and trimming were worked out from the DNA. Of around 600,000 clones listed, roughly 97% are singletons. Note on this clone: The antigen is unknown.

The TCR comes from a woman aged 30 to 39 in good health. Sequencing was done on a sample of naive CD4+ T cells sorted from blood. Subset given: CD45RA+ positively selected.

CDR3 coding DNA: TGTGCCAGCAGCTTCCAGGGGGCGGGCCAGACCCAGTACTTC. Translation: CASSFQGAGQTQYF. The chain combines TRBV5-4 with TRBJ2-5, with 8 bases fitting TRBD1. The V and J ends lost 2 bases and 6 bases, in that order; junction bases with no gene match: 6. The CDR3 runs to 14 residues. Germline values: CDR1 SGHNT, CDR2 YYREEE (reference sequence).